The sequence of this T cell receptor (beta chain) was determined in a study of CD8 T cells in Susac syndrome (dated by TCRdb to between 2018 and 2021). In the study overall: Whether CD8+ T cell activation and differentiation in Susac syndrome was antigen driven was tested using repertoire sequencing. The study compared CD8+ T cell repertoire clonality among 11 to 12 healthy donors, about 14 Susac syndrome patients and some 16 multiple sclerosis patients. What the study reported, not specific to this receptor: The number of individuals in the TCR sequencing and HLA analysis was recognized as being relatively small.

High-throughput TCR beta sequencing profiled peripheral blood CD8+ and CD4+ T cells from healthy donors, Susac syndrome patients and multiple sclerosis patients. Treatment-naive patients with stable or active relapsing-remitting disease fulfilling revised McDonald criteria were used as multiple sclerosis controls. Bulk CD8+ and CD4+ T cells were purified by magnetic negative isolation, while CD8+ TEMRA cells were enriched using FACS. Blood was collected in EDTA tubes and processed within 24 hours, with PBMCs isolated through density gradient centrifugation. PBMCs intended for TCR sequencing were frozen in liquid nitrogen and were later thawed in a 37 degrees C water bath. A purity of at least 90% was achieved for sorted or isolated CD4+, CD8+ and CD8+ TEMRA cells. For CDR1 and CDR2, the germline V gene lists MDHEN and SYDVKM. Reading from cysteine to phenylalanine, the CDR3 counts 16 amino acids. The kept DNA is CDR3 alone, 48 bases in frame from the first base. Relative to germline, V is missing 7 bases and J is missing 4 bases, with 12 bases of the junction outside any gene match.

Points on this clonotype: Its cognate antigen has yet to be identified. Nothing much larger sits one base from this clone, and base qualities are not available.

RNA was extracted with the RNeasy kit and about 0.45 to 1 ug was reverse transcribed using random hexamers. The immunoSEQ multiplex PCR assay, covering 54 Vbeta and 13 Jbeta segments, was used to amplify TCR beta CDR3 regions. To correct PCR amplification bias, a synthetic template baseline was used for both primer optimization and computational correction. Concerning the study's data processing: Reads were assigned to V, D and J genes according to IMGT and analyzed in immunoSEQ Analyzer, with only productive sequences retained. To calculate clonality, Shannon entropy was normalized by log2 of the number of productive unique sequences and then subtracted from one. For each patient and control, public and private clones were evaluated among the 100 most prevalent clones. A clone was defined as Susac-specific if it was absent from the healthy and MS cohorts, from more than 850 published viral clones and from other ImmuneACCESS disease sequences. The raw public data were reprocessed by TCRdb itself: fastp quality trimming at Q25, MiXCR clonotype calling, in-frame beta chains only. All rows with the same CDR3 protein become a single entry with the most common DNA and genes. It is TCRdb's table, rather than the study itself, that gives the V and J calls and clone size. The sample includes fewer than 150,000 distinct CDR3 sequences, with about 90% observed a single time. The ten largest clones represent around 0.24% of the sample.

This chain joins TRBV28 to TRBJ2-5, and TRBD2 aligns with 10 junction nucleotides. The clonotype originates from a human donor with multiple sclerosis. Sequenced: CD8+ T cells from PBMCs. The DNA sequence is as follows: TGTGCCAGCATGCTAGCGGGAGCATGGGATAGAGAGACCCAGTACTTC. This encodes CASMLAGAWDRETQYF.